This note documents a single T cell receptor beta chain sequence. Some clones are missing from TCRdb's copy, which holds only in-frame ones; the method was immunoSEQ multiplex PCR. The sample contains around 260,000 clones, over 90% of which appear only once. The data were taken from a study of T cell responses to AZD1222 COVID-19 vaccine. The germline gives CDR1 KGHDR, CDR2 SFDVKD. V lost 4 bases to trimming and J lost 2 bases; unmatched junction nucleotides: 7. CDR3 size: 15 residues. The source of this sequence is an adult in good health. The V call is TRBV24-1, the J call TRBJ2-7; TRBD2 agrees at 7 bases. Sequencing was performed on peripheral blood, taken on day 0 of AZD1222 vaccination. The CDR3 is CATSDSAGVPYEQYF. CDR3 DNA sequence: TGTGCCACCAGTGACTCGGCGGGGGTCCCCTACGAGCAGTACTTC.